This T cell receptor (beta chain) was retrieved from a study of PD-1 blockade in classical Hodgkin lymphoma. V was cut by 0 bases and J by 5 bases, with 13 bases left in between. In germline, CDR1 is SGHDN, CDR2 FVKESK. CDR3 length equals 16 residues. With respect to this clone: The antigen is undetermined.

The time point was: cycle 4 day 1 (C4D1), after six to seven weeks of nivolumab. In every patient, relapse followed autologous stem cell transplantation, while exposure to brentuximab vedotin differed. TCRdb keeps only in-frame clones here, not all; method: immunoSEQ multiplex PCR. Of some 110,000 clones in the sample, roughly 89% were seen once. Findings and caveats of the study: The study reported lower baseline TCR diversity in newly diagnosed patients than in healthy donors.

The V call is TRBV14, the J call TRBJ2-2; the D gene is possibly TRBD1 (5 bases). The sample consisted of peripheral blood mononuclear cells (PBMCs), taken before the fourth cycle of nivolumab. The sequence derives from a human donor with classical Hodgkin lymphoma. CDR3 nucleotide sequence: TGTGCCAGCAGCCAAGATTCCAGGGCCTTTACCGGGGAGCTGTTTTTT. Its protein product is CASSQDSRAFTGELFF.